This record covers a single T cell receptor (beta chain). The sample is drawn from a study of blood T cell repertoires in COVID-19. Profiled with immunoSEQ multiplex PCR; TCRdb holds only in-frame clones, not every one. The sample has fewer than 500,000 clones, roughly 87% seen once; the top ten hold roughly 0.7%. Everyone who took part was roughly 18 to 89 years old, and they came from fewer than 25 US areas. The V segment lost 8 bases and the J segment 1 base; nucleotides outside the gene matches: 11. The CDR3 is made up of 15 amino acids. Germline V lookup: CDR1 GTSNPN, CDR2 SVGIG (reference sequence).

The chain employs TRBV30 and TRBJ2-7; 10 nucleotides agree with TRBD1. The sample was PBMCs or T cells enriched from blood (not recorded which). This sequence originates from a woman in her late teens or twenties who had recovered from COVID-19. The CDR3 protein is CAIERDRGLSYEQYF. The CDR3 bases are TGTGCCATAGAGAGGGACAGGGGCCTTTCCTACGAGCAGTACTTC.